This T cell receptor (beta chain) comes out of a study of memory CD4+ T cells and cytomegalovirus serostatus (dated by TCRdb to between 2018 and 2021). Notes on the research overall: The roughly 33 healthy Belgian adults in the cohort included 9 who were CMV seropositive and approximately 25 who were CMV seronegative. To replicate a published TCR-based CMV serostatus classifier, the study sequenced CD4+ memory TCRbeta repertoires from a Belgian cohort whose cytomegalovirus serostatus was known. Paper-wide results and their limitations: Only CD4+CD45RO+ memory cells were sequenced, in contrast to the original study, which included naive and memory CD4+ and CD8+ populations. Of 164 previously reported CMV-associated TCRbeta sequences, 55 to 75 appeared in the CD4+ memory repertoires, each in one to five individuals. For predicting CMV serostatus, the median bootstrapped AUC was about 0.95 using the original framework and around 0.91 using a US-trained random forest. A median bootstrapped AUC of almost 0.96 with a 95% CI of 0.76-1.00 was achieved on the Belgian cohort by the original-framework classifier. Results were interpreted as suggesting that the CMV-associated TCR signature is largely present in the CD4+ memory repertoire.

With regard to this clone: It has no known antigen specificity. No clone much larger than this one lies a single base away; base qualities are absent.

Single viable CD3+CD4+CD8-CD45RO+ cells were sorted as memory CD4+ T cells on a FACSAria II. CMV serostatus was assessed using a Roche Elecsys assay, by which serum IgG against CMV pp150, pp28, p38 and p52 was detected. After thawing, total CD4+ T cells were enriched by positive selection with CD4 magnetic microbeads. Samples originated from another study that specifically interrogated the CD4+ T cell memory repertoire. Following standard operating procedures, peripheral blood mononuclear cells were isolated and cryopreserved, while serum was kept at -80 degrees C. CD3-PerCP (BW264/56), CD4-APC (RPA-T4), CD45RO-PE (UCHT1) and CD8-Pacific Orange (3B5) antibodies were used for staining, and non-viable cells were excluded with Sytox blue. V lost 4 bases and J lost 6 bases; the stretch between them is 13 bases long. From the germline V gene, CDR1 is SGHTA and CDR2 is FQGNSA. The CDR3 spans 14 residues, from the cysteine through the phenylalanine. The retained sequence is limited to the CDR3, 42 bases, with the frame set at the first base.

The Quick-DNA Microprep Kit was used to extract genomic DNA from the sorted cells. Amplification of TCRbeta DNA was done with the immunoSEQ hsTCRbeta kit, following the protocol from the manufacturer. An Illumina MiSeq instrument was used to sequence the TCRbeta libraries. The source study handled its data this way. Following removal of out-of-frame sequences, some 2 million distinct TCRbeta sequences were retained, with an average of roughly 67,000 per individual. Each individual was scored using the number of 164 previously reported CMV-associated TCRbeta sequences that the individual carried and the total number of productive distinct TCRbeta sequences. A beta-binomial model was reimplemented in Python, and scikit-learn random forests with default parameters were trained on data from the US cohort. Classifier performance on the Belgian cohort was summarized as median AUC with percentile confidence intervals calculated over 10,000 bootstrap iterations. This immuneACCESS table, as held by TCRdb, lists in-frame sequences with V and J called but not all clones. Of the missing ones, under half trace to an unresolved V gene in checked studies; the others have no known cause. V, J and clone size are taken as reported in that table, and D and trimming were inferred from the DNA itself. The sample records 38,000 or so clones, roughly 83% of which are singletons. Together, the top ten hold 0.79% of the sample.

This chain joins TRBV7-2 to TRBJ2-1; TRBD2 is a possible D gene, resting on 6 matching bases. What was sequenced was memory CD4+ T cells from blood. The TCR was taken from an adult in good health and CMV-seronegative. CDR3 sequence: CASSSPTSLNEQFF. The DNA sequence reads TGTGCCAGCAGCTCCCCAACTAGCCTCAATGAGCAGTTCTTC. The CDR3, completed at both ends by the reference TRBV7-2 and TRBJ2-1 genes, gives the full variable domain GAGVSQSPSNKVTEKGKDVELRCDPISGHTALYWYRQSLGQGLEFLIYFQGNSAPDKSGLPSDRFSAERTGGSVSTLTIQRTQQEDSAVYLCASSSPTSLNEQFFGPGTRLTVL.